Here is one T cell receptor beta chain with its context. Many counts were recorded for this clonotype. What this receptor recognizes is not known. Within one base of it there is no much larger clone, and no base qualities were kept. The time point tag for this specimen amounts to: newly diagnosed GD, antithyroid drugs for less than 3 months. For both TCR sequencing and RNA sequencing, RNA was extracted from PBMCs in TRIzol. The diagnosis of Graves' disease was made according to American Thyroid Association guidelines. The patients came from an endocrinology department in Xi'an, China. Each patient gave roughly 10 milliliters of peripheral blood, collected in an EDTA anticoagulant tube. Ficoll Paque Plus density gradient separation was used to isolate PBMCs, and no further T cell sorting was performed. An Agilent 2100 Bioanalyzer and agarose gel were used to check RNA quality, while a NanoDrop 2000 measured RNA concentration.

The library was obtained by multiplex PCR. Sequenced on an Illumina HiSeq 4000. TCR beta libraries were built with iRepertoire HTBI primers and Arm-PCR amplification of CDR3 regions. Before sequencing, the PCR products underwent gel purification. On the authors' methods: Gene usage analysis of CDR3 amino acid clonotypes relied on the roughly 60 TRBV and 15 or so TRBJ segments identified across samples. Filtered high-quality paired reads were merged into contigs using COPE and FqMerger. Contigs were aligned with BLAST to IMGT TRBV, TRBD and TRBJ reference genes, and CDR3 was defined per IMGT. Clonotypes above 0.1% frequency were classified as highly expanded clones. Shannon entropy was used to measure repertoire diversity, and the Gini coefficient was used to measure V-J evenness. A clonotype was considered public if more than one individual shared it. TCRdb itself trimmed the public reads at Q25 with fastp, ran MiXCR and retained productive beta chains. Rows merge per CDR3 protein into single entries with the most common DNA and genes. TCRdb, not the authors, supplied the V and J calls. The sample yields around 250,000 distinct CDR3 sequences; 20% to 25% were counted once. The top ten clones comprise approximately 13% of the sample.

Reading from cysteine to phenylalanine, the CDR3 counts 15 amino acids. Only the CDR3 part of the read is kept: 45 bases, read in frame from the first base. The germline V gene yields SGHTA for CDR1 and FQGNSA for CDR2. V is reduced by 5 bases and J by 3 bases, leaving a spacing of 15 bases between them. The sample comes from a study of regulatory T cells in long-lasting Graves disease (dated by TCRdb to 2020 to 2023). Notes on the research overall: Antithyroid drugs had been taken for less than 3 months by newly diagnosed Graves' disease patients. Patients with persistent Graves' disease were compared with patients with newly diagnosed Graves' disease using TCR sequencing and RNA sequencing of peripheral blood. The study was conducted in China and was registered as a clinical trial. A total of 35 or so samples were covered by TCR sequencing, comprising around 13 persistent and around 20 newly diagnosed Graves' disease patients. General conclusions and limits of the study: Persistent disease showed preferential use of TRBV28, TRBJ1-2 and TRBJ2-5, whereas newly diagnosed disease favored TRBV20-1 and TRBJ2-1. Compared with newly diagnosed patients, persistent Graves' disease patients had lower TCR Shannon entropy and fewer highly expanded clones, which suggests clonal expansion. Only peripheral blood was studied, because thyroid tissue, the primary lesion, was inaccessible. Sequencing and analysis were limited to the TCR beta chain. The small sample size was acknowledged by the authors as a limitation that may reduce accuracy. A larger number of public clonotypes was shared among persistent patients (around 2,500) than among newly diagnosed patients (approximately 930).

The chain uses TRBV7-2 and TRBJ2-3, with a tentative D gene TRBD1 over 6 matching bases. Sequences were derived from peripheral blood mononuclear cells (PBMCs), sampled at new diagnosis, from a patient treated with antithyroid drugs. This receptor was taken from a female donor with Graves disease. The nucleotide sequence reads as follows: TGTGCCAGCAGCCGCACAGGGATCGGGACAGATACGCAGTATTTT. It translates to CASSRTGIGTDTQYF.